The 32 T cell receptor beta chains given below trace back to one sample, sequenced in a study of identical twins. TCRdb reprocessed the 5' RACE reads with MiXCR, giving one entry per CDR3 protein. The table has approximately 500,000 distinct CDR3 sequences, approximately 24% seen once. Another study also made use of these data, one on T cells expressing NK-cell markers.

The sample comprised CD4+ T cells sorted from blood. The source of these receptors is a woman aged 18-29 years in good health.

J is TRBJ2-7 and V is TRBV20-1; 7 bases line up with TRBD1. V lost 0 bases to trimming and J lost 7 bases; unmatched junction nucleotides: 6. Germline V gives CDR1 DFQATT, CDR2 SNEGSKA (reference sequence). CDR3 length equals 13 residues. The CDR3 loop is CSARDSGRGEQYF. The CDR3 nucleotides read TGCAGTGCTAGAGACTCGGGCAGGGGGGAGCAGTACTTC.

The chain employs TRBV7-8 and TRBJ2-1; D may be TRBD2 (6 bases). Germline lookup yields CDR1 SGHVS and CDR2 FQNEAQ. The CDR3 loop spans 13 amino acids. Deletions cut 4 bases from V and 4 bases from J, with 8 bases between. The CDR3 spells CASSWGEYNEQFF. The CDR3 DNA reads as TGTGCCAGCAGCTGGGGGGAATACAATGAGCAGTTCTTC.

This clonotype was detected a few times. This sequence joins TRBV5-8 and TRBJ2-3, with D tentatively TRBD1 (5 bases). V was cut by 1 base and J by 0 bases, with 12 bases left in between. CDR1 SGHTS and CDR2 YDEGEE come from the germline V gene. This CDR3 is 16 amino acids long. The CDR3 coding sequence is TGTGCCAGCAGCTTGAGACAGACCTCTAGCACAGATACGCAGTATTTT. It encodes CASSLRQTSSTDTQYF.

This clonotype was found a few times. This chain uses TRBV20-1 with TRBJ2-5, with D tentatively TRBD1 or TRBD2 (5 bases each). CDR3 length equals 15 residues. Trimming stripped 3 bases from V and 5 bases from J, with 19 bases between. Germline V gene lookup returns CDR1 DFQATT and CDR2 SNEGSKA (reference sequence). The CDR3 nucleotides are TGCAGTGCTAGCCGGGGACCGATGCGGATGGAGACCCAGTACTTC. It translates to CSASRGPMRMETQYF.

The chain recombines TRBV7-9 with TRBJ2-7; tentative D call: TRBD1 (6 bases). CDR3 size: 14 residues. The germline V and J ends were trimmed by 5 bases and 9 bases, with 20 bases remaining between them. The germline CDR1 and CDR2 sequences are SEHNR and FQNEAQ (reference sequence). CDR3 coding DNA: TGTGCCAGCAGCCACGACAGGACCGCCCTACGGCAGTACTTC. The encoded protein is CASSHDRTALRQYF.

In nucleotides, the CDR3 is TGTGCCAGCACCCCCGGCCTAGCCAAAAACATTCAGTACTTC. Its protein is CASTPGLAKNIQYF. V usage is TRBV6-1 and J usage is TRBJ2-4, with D unclear. The CDR3 runs to 14 residues. The ends were cut back, 7 bases at V and 0 bases at J, with 10 bases in the middle. CDR1 and CDR2 (germline): MNHNS, SASEGT.

This clonotype was detected a few times. The rearrangement uses TRBV19 and TRBJ1-5; TRBD1 is a possible D gene (5 bases). In germline, CDR1 is LNHDA, CDR2 SQIVND (reference sequence). This CDR3 comprises 16 residues. The V gene lost 6 bases and the J gene lost 0 bases, with 15 bases spanning the gap. CDR3 DNA sequence: TGTGCCAGTAGCCCCCGGGGGAGGGGTAGCAATCAGCCCCAGCATTTT. Residues: CASSPRGRGSNQPQHF.

The rearrangement joins TRBV3-1 to TRBJ1-2; 12 bases map to TRBD1. Germline CDR1 reads LGHDT; CDR2 reads YNNKEL (reference sequence). The CDR3 is made up of 12 amino acids. With 11 bases clipped from V and 7 bases from J, the junction kept 5 bases outside the gene matches. In nucleotides, the CDR3 is TGTGCCGCGGGGACAGGGGGCGTTGGCTACACCTTC. Encoded protein: CAAGTGGVGYTF.

The table lists this clonotype with many counts. The V call is TRBV10-2, the J call TRBJ2-7, with no clear D. The CDR3 totals 16 residues. CDR1 and CDR2 from the germline V gene are WSHSY and SAAADI. The germline V and J ends were trimmed by 0 bases and 4 bases, with 16 bases remaining between them. This chain's CDR3 is CASSESRPNLGYEQYF. The CDR3 region has the DNA TGCGCCAGCAGTGAGTCGAGGCCCAACTTGGGGTACGAGCAGTACTTC.

The J gene is TRBJ2-1, the V gene TRBV20-1; TRBD2 aligns across 8 bases. This CDR3 is built from 16 residues. The germline V gene has CDR1 DFQATT and CDR2 SNEGSKA (reference sequence). The V segment lost 5 bases and the J segment 3 bases; nucleotides outside the gene matches: 12. CDR3 loop: CSALPGTSLIYNEQFF. The CDR3 nucleotides read TGCAGTGCTCTTCCCGGGACTAGTTTAATCTACAATGAGCAGTTCTTC.

The chain joins TRBV11-2 to TRBJ2-3; possible D gene TRBD2, 5 bases. This CDR3 spans 12 amino acids. CDR1 is SGHAT, CDR2 FQNNGV, per germline. V gave up 6 bases and J gave up 5 bases, with 9 bases separating them. The CDR3 region has the DNA TGTGCCAGCAGGCTAGCTGGAGATACGCAGTATTTT. This translates into CASRLAGDTQYF.

This sequence joins TRBV10-3 and TRBJ1-6, with a tentative D call TRBD1 (6 bases). This CDR3 is built from 14 residues. The V gene's germline CDR1 is ENHRY and CDR2 SYGVKD. V lost 2 bases, J lost 6 bases, and 8 bases lay in between. The CDR3, as DNA: TGTGCCATCAGTGAGAGGGGGGGTAATTCACCCCTCCACTTT. It yields the protein CAISERGGNSPLHF.

J is TRBJ2-5 and V is TRBV19, with D tentatively TRBD1 (6 bases). The V end lost 3 bases, the J end lost 7 bases, and 18 bases lay between the germline ends. This CDR3 spans 15 amino acids. Germline values: CDR1 LNHDA, CDR2 SQIVND (reference sequence). This chain's CDR3 is CASSILTTGKVTQYF. DNA for the CDR3: TGTGCCAGTAGTATTCTGACTACAGGGAAGGTGACCCAGTACTTC.

V gene TRBV12-3 or TRBV12-4 combines with J gene TRBJ2-7; perhaps TRBD2 as D (6 bases). The CDR3 has 12 residues. V was clipped by 6 bases and J by 7 bases, with 13 bases between them. CDR3 loop: CASRYHRGEQYF. The CDR3, as DNA: TGTGCCAGCAGATACCACCGGGGGGAGCAGTACTTC.

The chain carries TRBV20-1 and TRBJ2-1; either TRBD1 or TRBD2 may fit D (5 bases each). Trimming cost V 4 bases and J 4 bases, with 11 bases left between them. CDR3 length: 13 residues. Germline V gene data show CDR1 as DFQATT and CDR2 as SNEGSKA (reference sequence). The CDR3 sequence is CSATSGPYNEQFF. CDR3 in DNA: TGCAGTGCTACTTCGGGGCCGTACAATGAGCAGTTCTTC.

The genes are TRBV10-2 and TRBJ2-1, with 9 bases aligning to TRBD2. Germline CDR1 WSHSY, CDR2 SAAADI. The V gene end was trimmed by 3 bases and the J gene end by 4 bases; junction bases not matched to a gene: 13. The CDR3 is 18 residues long. The CDR3 protein is CASSENPQRGAPYNEQFF. The CDR3, as DNA: TGCGCCAGCAGTGAAAACCCTCAGCGGGGGGCCCCTTACAATGAGCAGTTCTTC.

This clonotype came up a few times. The chain employs TRBV6-5 and TRBJ2-6; D unresolved. V was pared by 0 bases and J by 3 bases, with 12 bases between. The CDR3 contains 17 residues. The germline V gene encodes CDR1 MNHEY and CDR2 SVGAGI. CDR3 DNA: TGTGCCAGCAGTTACTCGGTCGGCCTTGGTGGGGCCAACGTCCTGACTTTC. Its translation is CASSYSVGLGGANVLTF.

This clonotype was found a few times. V usage is TRBV7-9 and J usage is TRBJ2-7; TRBD1 agrees at 9 bases. CDR1 is SEHNR, CDR2 FQNEAQ, per germline (reference sequence). The CDR3 totals 14 residues. V dropped 2 bases and J dropped 3; count of bases not matched to a gene: 2. The CDR3 region has the DNA TGTGCCAGCAGCTTAAAGGGACAGGGCTACGAGCAGTACTTC. The encoded protein is CASSLKGQGYEQYF.

This clonotype was found many times. This chain joins TRBV6-2 or TRBV6-3 and TRBJ2-2; D call uncertain. The length of the CDR3 is 11 residues. Deletions cut 6 bases from V and 5 bases from J, with 4 bases between. Germline V gene sequence: CDR1 MNHEY, CDR2 SVGEGT. This CDR3 reads CASRGTGELFF. CDR3 DNA sequence: TGTGCCAGCAGGGGAACCGGGGAGCTGTTTTTT.

V and J are TRBV12-3 or TRBV12-4 and TRBJ1-5; TRBD1 agrees at 10 bases. The length of the CDR3 is 15 residues. V was clipped by 5 bases and J by 2 bases; unmatched bases: 3. This CDR3 reads CASSGDRGGNQPQHF. In nucleotides, the CDR3 is TGTGCCAGCAGTGGGGACAGGGGTGGCAATCAGCCCCAGCATTTT.

The rearrangement uses TRBV15 and TRBJ2-4, with D hard to call. With 6 bases removed from V and 3 bases from J, the gap between germline ends came to 15 bases. CDR1 and CDR2 (germline): LNHNV, YYDKDF (reference sequence). CDR3 length: 15 residues. Here the CDR3 reads CATSPPGSVKNIQYF. Here the CDR3 DNA reads TGTGCCACCAGTCCTCCCGGATCGGTCAAAAACATTCAGTACTTC.

This clonotype was observed at least ten times. The chain employs TRBV5-1 and TRBJ2-3; 7 bases are shared with TRBD1. CDR3 size: 14 residues. The ends lost 2 bases at V and 4 bases at J; junction bases unmatched: 4. CDR1 and CDR2 from the germline V gene are SGHRS and YFSETQ. The CDR3 loop is CASSFGDSSDTQYF. CDR3 bases: TGCGCCAGCAGCTTCGGGGACAGCTCAGATACGCAGTATTTT.

This sequence joins TRBV12-3 or TRBV12-4 and TRBJ1-4; D perhaps matches TRBD1 (5 bases). The V gene lost 5 bases and the J gene lost 8 bases, with 21 bases spanning the gap. The CDR3 has 16 residues. CDR3 nucleotide sequence: TGTGCCAGCAGTCTATACAGTCGGGGCGAGGGCGAAAAACTGTTTTTT. Translated, it gives CASSLYSRGEGEKLFF.

The J gene is TRBJ1-2, the V gene TRBV12-3 or TRBV12-4; no firm D call. Trimming removed 6 bases at V and 6 bases at J, with 14 bases between. This CDR3 has 13 residues. CDR3 in DNA: TGTGCCAGCAGAATGACGGCCGGTAATGGCTACACCTTC. Protein: CASRMTAGNGYTF.

J is TRBJ2-1 and V is TRBV29-1; D might be TRBD1 (6 bases). V lost 5 bases and J 4 bases, leaving 18 bases between the germline ends. Per germline, CDR1 SQVTM and CDR2 ANQGSEA. This CDR3 is 15 amino acids long. CDR3 DNA: TGCAGCGTTACCATCACAGGGACGGCGTACAATGAGCAGTTCTTC. Translation: CSVTITGTAYNEQFF.

Only a few counts were recorded for this clonotype. The V call is TRBV29-1, the J call TRBJ2-3; D is ambiguous. Germline loops: CDR1 SQVTM, CDR2 ANQGSEA. This CDR3 is 11 amino acids long. The V and J ends lost 6 bases and 2 bases respectively, with 6 bases between them. The chain's CDR3 is CSVDHTDTQYF. As DNA, the CDR3 is TGCAGCGTCGACCACACAGATACGCAGTATTTT.

This clonotype was recorded many times. The V gene is TRBV7-6, the J gene TRBJ2-3; D is unresolved. CDR1 is SGHVS and CDR2 is FNYEAQ in the germline V gene. V lost 4 bases to trimming and J lost 5 bases, with 10 bases between them. The CDR3 has 13 residues. The CDR3 spells CASSSTPVDTQYF. In nucleotides, the CDR3 is TGTGCCAGCAGCTCCACACCGGTAGATACGCAGTATTTT.

This clonotype came up a few times. The chain employs TRBV9 and TRBJ2-1; possible D gene TRBD2, 7 bases. The CDR3 is 15 amino acids. V lost 0 bases, J lost 7 bases, and 14 bases lay in between. Germline V lookup: CDR1 SGDLS, CDR2 YYNGEE. CDR3 bases: TGTGCCAGCAGCGTAGGTGGAGGGGGAGGGAATGAGCAGTTCTTC. Its translation is CASSVGGGGGNEQFF. The variable domain in full, with the rest retrieved from reference TRBV9 and TRBJ2-1, is DSGVTQTPKHLITATGQRVTLRCSPRSGDLSVYWYQQSLDQGLQFLIQYYNGEERAKGNILERFSAQQFPDLHSELNLSSLELGDSALYFCASSVGGGGGNEQFFGPGTRLTVL.

This clonotype was counted many times. CDR3 sequence: CASSEAWRNNEQFF. DNA for the CDR3: TGTGCCAGCAGTGAAGCTTGGCGGAACAATGAGCAGTTCTTC. The rearrangement uses TRBV6-1 and TRBJ2-1, with unresolved D. The V and J ends lost 0 bases and 5 bases respectively, with 8 bases between them. The germline V gene has CDR1 MNHNS and CDR2 SASEGT. The CDR3 totals 14 residues.

This rearrangement joins TRBV7-2 to TRBJ2-6; D uncertain. The V and J ends lost 5 bases and 2 bases respectively, with 4 bases between them. Germline values: CDR1 SGHTA, CDR2 FQGNSA. The CDR3 runs 13 residues. The CDR3: CASSRTGANVLTF. CDR3 bases: TGTGCCAGCAGCCGCACTGGGGCCAACGTCCTGACTTTC.

This clonotype was picked up a small number of times. The J gene is TRBJ2-3, the V gene TRBV12-5, with D perhaps TRBD1 (6 bases). CDR1 is LGHNT, CDR2 FRNRAP, per germline. The ends were cut back, 4 bases at V and 2 bases at J, with 13 bases in the middle. The CDR3 runs to 15 residues. CDR3 bases: TGTGCTAGTGGTTCCGGGGACATAAACACAGATACGCAGTATTTT. It translates to CASGSGDINTDTQYF.

The CDR3 reads CSVSTGPNQPQHF. In DNA, the CDR3 is TGCAGTGTGTCGACAGGGCCGAATCAGCCCCAGCATTTT. This chain connects TRBV20-1 to TRBJ1-5, with 7 bases lining up with TRBD1. The germline CDR1 and CDR2 sequences are DFQATT and SNEGSKA (reference sequence). Losses at the gene ends were 7 bases for V and 4 bases for J; bases not matched to a gene: 7. This CDR3 has 13 residues.